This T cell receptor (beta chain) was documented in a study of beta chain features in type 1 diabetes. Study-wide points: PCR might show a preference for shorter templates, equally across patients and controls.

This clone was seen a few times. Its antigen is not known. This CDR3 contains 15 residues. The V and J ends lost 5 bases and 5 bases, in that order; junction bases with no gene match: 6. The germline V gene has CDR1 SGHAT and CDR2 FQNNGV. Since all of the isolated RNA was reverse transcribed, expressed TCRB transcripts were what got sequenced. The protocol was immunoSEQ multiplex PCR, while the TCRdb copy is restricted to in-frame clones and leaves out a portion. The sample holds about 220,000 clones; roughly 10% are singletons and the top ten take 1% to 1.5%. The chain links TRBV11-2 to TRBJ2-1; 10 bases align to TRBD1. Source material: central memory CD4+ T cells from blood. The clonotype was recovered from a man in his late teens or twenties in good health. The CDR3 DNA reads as TGTGCCAGCAGCCCAAGACAGGGGGCGGACAATGAGCAGTTCTTC. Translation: CASSPRQGADNEQFF.